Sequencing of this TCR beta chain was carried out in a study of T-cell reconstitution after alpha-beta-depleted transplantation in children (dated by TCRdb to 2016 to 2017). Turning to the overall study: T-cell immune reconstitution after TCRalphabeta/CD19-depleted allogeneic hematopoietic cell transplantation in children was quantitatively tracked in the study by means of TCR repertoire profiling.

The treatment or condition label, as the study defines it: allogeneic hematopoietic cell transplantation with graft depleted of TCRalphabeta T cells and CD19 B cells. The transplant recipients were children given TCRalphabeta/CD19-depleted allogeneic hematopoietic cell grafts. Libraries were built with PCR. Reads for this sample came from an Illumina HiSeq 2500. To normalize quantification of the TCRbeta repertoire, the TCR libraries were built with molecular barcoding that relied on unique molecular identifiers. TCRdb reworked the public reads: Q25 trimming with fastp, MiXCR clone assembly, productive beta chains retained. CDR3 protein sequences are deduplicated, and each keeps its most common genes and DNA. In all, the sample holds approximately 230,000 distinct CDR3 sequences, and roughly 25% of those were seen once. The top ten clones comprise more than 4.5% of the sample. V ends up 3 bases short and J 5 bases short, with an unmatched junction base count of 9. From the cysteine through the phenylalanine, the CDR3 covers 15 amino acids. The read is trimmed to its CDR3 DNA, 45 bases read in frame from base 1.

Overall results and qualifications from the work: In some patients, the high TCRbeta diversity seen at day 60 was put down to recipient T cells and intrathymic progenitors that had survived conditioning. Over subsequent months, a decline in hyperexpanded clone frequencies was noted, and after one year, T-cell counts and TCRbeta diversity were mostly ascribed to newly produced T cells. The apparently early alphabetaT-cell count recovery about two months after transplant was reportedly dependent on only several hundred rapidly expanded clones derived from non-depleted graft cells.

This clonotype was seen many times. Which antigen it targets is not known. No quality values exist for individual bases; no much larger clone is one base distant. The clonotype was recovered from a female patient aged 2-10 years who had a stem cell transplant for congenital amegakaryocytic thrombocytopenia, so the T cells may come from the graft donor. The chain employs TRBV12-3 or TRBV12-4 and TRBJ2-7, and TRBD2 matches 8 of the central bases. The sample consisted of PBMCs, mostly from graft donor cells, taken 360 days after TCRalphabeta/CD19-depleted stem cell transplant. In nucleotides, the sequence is TGTGCCAGCAGTTTTGGACTAGCATCGGATCACGAGCAGTACTTC. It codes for CASSFGLASDHEQYF.